Below are 30 T cell receptor beta chains sequenced from a single sample in a study of cytomegalovirus exposure and HLA in healthy donors (dated by TCRdb to 2017 to 2019). Library method: the immunoSEQ multiplex PCR assay. For the multiplex PCR, a mixture combining 60 forward primers for TCR Vbeta segments and 13 reverse primers for TCR Jbeta segments was used. The table comes from immuneACCESS by way of TCRdb, which keeps in-frame sequences with V and J called. Part of the clones is missing from these tables; in studies checked, under half for an unresolved V gene and the rest for unknown reasons. For this sample there are some 120,000 clones; under 85% appear just once. The ten largest clones add up to about 6% of the sample. Sequences were obtained from PBMCs. The receptors here all came from a man aged 18 to 29 in good health and CMV-seropositive.

V usage is TRBV6-1 and J usage is TRBJ2-7; the D gene is possibly TRBD2 (6 bases). The CDR3 extends over 14 amino acids. The germline CDR1 and CDR2 sequences are MNHNS and SASEGT. V dropped 4 bases and J dropped 2 bases, with 12 bases sitting between them. In DNA form, the CDR3 reads TGTGCCAGCAGTGGGGGCGGGATGGCCTACGAGCAGTACTTC. Amino acid sequence: CASSGGGMAYEQYF.

This chain connects TRBV9 to TRBJ1-1; a possible D gene is TRBD1 (6 bases). The CDR3 consists of 15 residues. The V gene lost 0 bases and the J gene lost 3 bases, with 12 bases spanning the gap. Germline CDR1 reads SGDLS; CDR2 reads YYNGEE. CDR3 loop: CASSVDREDDTEAFF. The DNA of the CDR3 is TGTGCCAGCAGCGTAGACAGGGAAGACGACACTGAAGCTTTCTTT. The whole variable domain, remainder taken from reference TRBV9 and TRBJ1-1, is DSGVTQTPKHLITATGQRVTLRCSPRSGDLSVYWYQQSLDQGLQFLIQYYNGEERAKGNILERFSAQQFPDLHSELNLSSLELGDSALYFCASSVDREDDTEAFFGQGTRLTVV.

V gene TRBV19 combines with J gene TRBJ1-2; maybe TRBD1 (5 bases). V was clipped by 5 bases and J by 4 bases, with 11 bases between them. Germline V CDR1 and CDR2: LNHDA, SQIVND (reference sequence). The CDR3 is 13 amino acids. CDR3 DNA sequence: TGTGCCAGTAGTGGGAGGGGAGGCTATGGCTACACCTTC. This translates into CASSGRGGYGYTF. The complete variable domain, with remaining parts taken from reference TRBV19 and TRBJ1-2, reads DGGITQSPKYLFRKEGQNVTLSCEQNLNHDAMYWYRQDPGQGLRLIYYSQIVNDFQKGDIAEGYSVSREKKESFPLTVTSAQKNPTAFYLCASSGRGGYGYTFGSGTRLTVV.

The chain is built from TRBV5-6 and TRBJ1-6, with D perhaps matching TRBD1 (6 bases). The length of the CDR3 is 14 residues. V was trimmed by 3 bases and J by 10 bases, leaving 14 bases between them. Germline CDR1 reads SGHDT; CDR2 reads YYEEEE. The CDR3 nucleotides read TGTGCCAGCAGCTCGACTTGGGGGGGCTCACCCCTCCACTTT. It translates to CASSSTWGGSPLHF.

Written as DNA, the CDR3 is TGTGCCAGCACCTACGGGGACAATGAGCAGTTCTTC. Protein: CASTYGDNEQFF. The chain links TRBV6-5 to TRBJ2-1, with D possibly TRBD2 on 5 matching bases. This CDR3 is built from 12 residues. Germline CDR1 MNHEY, CDR2 SVGAGI. Between the trimmed V and J ends, which lost 7 bases and 5 bases, there was a span of 9 bases.

The CDR3 DNA is TGCAGCGTTGATTGGGCTAGCGGGGAAACAGATACGCAGTATTTT. Its translation is CSVDWASGETDTQYF. The chain is built from TRBV29-1 and TRBJ2-3; 9 nucleotides agree with TRBD2. CDR3 length: 15 amino acids. Germline V gene data show CDR1 as SQVTM and CDR2 as ANQGSEA. The J segment lost 3 bases and the V segment lost 3 bases, leaving 7 bases of the junction unmatched.

The V call is TRBV4-1, the J call TRBJ1-3; D not certain. The V gene's germline CDR1 is MGHRA and CDR2 YSYEKL. This CDR3 comprises 17 residues. V gave up 1 base and J gave up 0 bases, with 13 bases separating them. The CDR3: CASSQVSGPVSGNTIYF. CDR3 in DNA: TGCGCCAGCAGCCAAGTCTCGGGTCCAGTCTCTGGAAACACCATATATTTT.

The chain uses TRBV18 and TRBJ2-7; the match to TRBD1 covers 9 bases. This CDR3 has 15 residues. Germline V CDR1 and CDR2: KGHSH, LQKENI. With V trimmed by 3 bases and J by 0 bases, 3 bases remained unmatched. CDR3 coding DNA: TGTGCCAGCTCACCCCGGACAGGGGACTCCTACGAGCAGTACTTC. Its protein is CASSPRTGDSYEQYF.

This clone showed up just once. This chain uses TRBV6-5 with TRBJ1-1, with D tentatively TRBD1 (5 bases). The CDR3 length is 14 residues. V was trimmed by 2 bases and J by 4 bases, leaving 11 bases between them. Per germline, CDR1 MNHEY and CDR2 SVGAGI. CDR3 region: CASSYQGVFTEAFF. The CDR3 DNA reads as TGTGCCAGCAGTTACCAGGGTGTATTCACTGAAGCTTTCTTT.

This chain links TRBV4-1 with TRBJ1-4; 9 nucleotides line up with TRBD1. The CDR3 runs to 16 residues. The V gene end was trimmed by 1 base and the J gene end by 7 bases; junction bases not matched to a gene: 7. Germline loops: CDR1 MGHRA, CDR2 YSYEKL. This CDR3 is CASSQVGQGQGEKLFF. The CDR3 nucleotides are TGCGCCAGCAGCCAAGTGGGACAGGGTCAAGGTGAAAAACTGTTTTTT.

Points on this clone: A junction boundary mismatches the germline segment, possibly from a read error. The rearrangement uses TRBV11-3 and TRBJ1-6; 9 positions match TRBD1. Germline assignment: CDR1 SGHNT and CDR2 YENEEA. CDR3 length equals 15 residues. The CDR3 is CANSPVRDRVSPLHF. For the CDR3, the DNA is TGTGCCAACAGCCCCGTTAGGGACAGGGTTTCACCCCTCCACTTT.

This clone showed up just once. The rearrangement links TRBV4-2 to TRBJ1-2, with 7 positions matching TRBD1. This CDR3 spans 15 amino acids. From germline, CDR1 is LGHNA and CDR2 YNFKEQ. Unmatched junction bases numbered 8, after V lost 3 bases and J lost 4 bases. The CDR3 is CASSQDYGTAYGYTF. For the CDR3, the DNA is TGTGCCAGCAGCCAGGATTACGGGACAGCCTATGGCTACACCTTC.

The CDR3, as DNA: TGTGCCAGCAGTTTGGGACAGAAAGACGGGGAGCTGTTTTTT. Its translation: CASSLGQKDGELFF. The V and J genes are TRBV27 and TRBJ2-2; 7 bases line up with TRBD1. From germline, CDR1 is MNHEY and CDR2 SMNVEV (reference sequence). The CDR3 is 14 residues long. J was trimmed by 7 bases and V by 3 bases; bases with no gene match: 5.

The chain carries TRBV30 and TRBJ2-3; perhaps TRBD2 as D (5 bases). This CDR3 comprises 14 residues. Between the trimmed V and J ends, which lost 2 bases and 1 base, there was a span of 10 bases. Germline V gene data show CDR1 as GTSNPN and CDR2 as SVGIG (reference sequence). This CDR3 is CAWSLLAGTDTQYF. The CDR3 coding sequence is TGTGCCTGGAGTCTGCTAGCTGGCACAGATACGCAGTATTTT.

The rearrangement uses TRBV27 and TRBJ2-3; 15 bases align to TRBD2. The CDR3 runs 20 residues. With 3 bases clipped from V and 2 bases from J, the junction kept 12 bases outside the gene matches. Germline CDR1 reads MNHEY; CDR2 reads SMNVEV (reference sequence). The CDR3 loop is CASSFRAPGLAGGNTDTQYF. The CDR3 DNA reads TGTGCCAGCAGTTTTAGGGCCCCCGGACTAGCGGGAGGGAACACAGATACGCAGTATTTT.

The chain employs TRBV18 and TRBJ2-5; D is perhaps TRBD1 (8 bases). Germline CDR1 is KGHSH and CDR2 is LQKENI. This CDR3 spans 15 amino acids. Between the trimmed V and J ends, which lost 4 bases and 4 bases, there was a span of 16 bases. CDR3 sequence: CASSQLQGGSETQYF. CDR3 nucleotides: TGTGCCAGCTCACAACTACAGGGGGGGTCAGAGACCCAGTACTTC.

The J gene is TRBJ1-2, the V gene TRBV27; D unclear. The germline V gene has CDR1 MNHEY and CDR2 SMNVEV (reference sequence). The CDR3 is made up of 15 amino acids. The ends were cut back, 6 bases at V and 5 bases at J, with 19 bases in the middle. DNA of the CDR3: TGTGCCAGCAGCCCTACACCGGGGAATTTGTATGGCTACACCTTC. Its translation is CASSPTPGNLYGYTF.

The rearrangement joins TRBV15 to TRBJ1-4; D is unclear. This CDR3 is 15 amino acids long. Germline V gene sequence: CDR1 LNHNV, CDR2 YYDKDF (reference sequence). Trimming stripped 1 base from V and 8 bases from J, with 14 bases between. Written as DNA, the CDR3 is TGTGCCACCAGCAGAGGGAAGGAGGTTACGGAAAAACTGTTTTTT. Its protein is CATSRGKEVTEKLFF.

The chain carries TRBV5-1 and TRBJ2-2; 13 bases map to TRBD2. CDR1 SGHRS and CDR2 YFSETQ come from the germline V gene. With 4 bases clipped from V and 7 bases from J, the junction kept 1 base outside the gene matches. CDR3 length equals 14 residues. CDR3 amino acids: CASSGLAGVGELFF. DNA for the CDR3: TGCGCCAGCAGCGGACTAGCGGGAGTCGGGGAGCTGTTTTTT.

The gene calls are TRBV4-1 and TRBJ2-3, with D possibly matching TRBD2 (5 bases). This CDR3 is built from 16 residues. Looked up from germline, CDR1 is MGHRA and CDR2 is YSYEKL. V dropped 4 bases and J dropped 2 bases, with 16 bases sitting between them. In DNA form, the CDR3 reads TGCGCCAGCAGCCCCCTGGGGAGCGGATCCACAGATACGCAGTATTTT. It yields the protein CASSPLGSGSTDTQYF.

This clone showed up just a few times. The genes are TRBV28 and TRBJ1-4, with D possibly TRBD1 on 6 matching bases. This CDR3 is 16 amino acids long. With 4 bases removed from V and 0 bases from J, the gap between germline ends came to 12 bases. The germline gives CDR1 MDHEN, CDR2 SYDVKM. The CDR3 is CASSWDKGATNEKLFF. In nucleotides, the CDR3 is TGTGCCAGCAGTTGGGACAAGGGAGCAACTAATGAAAAACTGTTTTTT.

The chain carries TRBV19 and TRBJ2-1, with 7 bases matching TRBD2. Germline values: CDR1 LNHDA, CDR2 SQIVND (reference sequence). The CDR3 totals 15 residues. Trimming took 5 bases from V and 2 from J; bases not matched to a gene: 6. The CDR3 DNA sequence: TGTGCCAGTAGTGTAGGTCTAGCGGCCTACAATGAGCAGTTCTTC. Protein: CASSVGLAAYNEQFF.

The chain employs TRBV9 and TRBJ2-3, with 14 bases matching TRBD2. This CDR3 contains 17 residues. Germline V lookup: CDR1 SGDLS, CDR2 YYNGEE. J was trimmed by 1 base and V by 4 bases; bases with no gene match: 5. This CDR3 is CASSPGTSGSGTDTQYF. The CDR3 nucleotides are TGTGCCAGCAGCCCCGGGACTAGCGGGAGCGGCACAGATACGCAGTATTTT. Variable domain in full (rest from reference TRBV9 and TRBJ2-3): DSGVTQTPKHLITATGQRVTLRCSPRSGDLSVYWYQQSLDQGLQFLIQYYNGEERAKGNILERFSAQQFPDLHSELNLSSLELGDSALYFCASSPGTSGSGTDTQYFGPGTRLTVL.

The chain employs TRBV15 and TRBJ2-7; no reliable D call. The CDR3 spans 14 residues. From germline, CDR1 is LNHNV and CDR2 YYDKDF (reference sequence). V dropped 0 bases and J dropped 6 bases, with 12 bases sitting between them. CDR3 DNA sequence: TGTGCCACCAGCAGAGATAGATTCCTTCGCGAGCAGTACTTC. Translated: CATSRDRFLREQYF.

The chain carries TRBV28 and TRBJ2-1, with 8 nucleotides matching TRBD1. Unmatched junction bases numbered 3, after V lost 6 bases and J lost 8 bases. Germline CDR1 reads MDHEN; CDR2 reads SYDVKM. This CDR3 contains 12 residues. The CDR3 DNA reads TGTGCCAGCAGGCAGGGGGCCGATGAGCAGTTCTTC. Encoded protein: CASRQGADEQFF.

This clone was seen only once. The chain uses TRBV5-1 and TRBJ1-3; no firm D call. In germline, CDR1 is SGHRS, CDR2 YFSETQ. V shed 4 bases and J shed 3 bases, with 5 bases lying between them. The CDR3 is made up of 12 amino acids. The CDR3 region is CASSEGGNTIYF. CDR3 in DNA: TGCGCCAGCAGCGAGGGTGGAAACACCATATATTTT.

This chain joins TRBV5-4 and TRBJ1-2, with no clear D. Germline V gene data show CDR1 as SGHNT and CDR2 as YYREEE (reference sequence). Trimming left V 4 bases short and J 5 bases short, with 15 bases between. This CDR3 contains 14 residues. CDR3 in amino acids: CASSRPGTSYGYTF. The CDR3 DNA sequence: TGTGCCAGCAGCCGCCCGGGAACCTCTTATGGCTACACCTTC. The entire variable domain, with the rest obtained from reference TRBV5-4 and TRBJ1-2, is as follows: ETGVTQSPTHLIKTRGQQVTLRCSSQSGHNTVSWYQQALGQGPQFIFQYYREEENGRGNFPPRFSGLQFPNYSSELNVNALELDDSALYLCASSRPGTSYGYTFGSGTRLTVV.

This clone was seen a handful of times. This chain connects TRBV5-1 to TRBJ1-3, with D possibly matching TRBD1 (5 bases). Between the trimmed V and J ends, which lost 4 bases and 7 bases, there was a span of 18 bases. CDR1 is SGHRS and CDR2 is YFSETQ in the germline V gene. The CDR3 consists of 15 residues. The CDR3 region has the DNA TGCGCCAGCAGCCGCGACCTTGACAGAGCCAACACCATATATTTT. Translation gives CASSRDLDRANTIYF. Filled out from reference TRBV5-1 and TRBJ1-3, the complete variable domain reads KAGVTQTPRYLIKTRGQQVTLSCSPISGHRSVSWYQQTPGQGLQFLFEYFSETQRNKGNFPGRFSGRQFSNSRSEMNVSTLELGDSALYLCASSRDLDRANTIYFGEGSWLTVV.

V usage is TRBV6-6 and J usage is TRBJ1-5; D unclear. The CDR3 runs to 15 residues. Trimming pared 4 bases from V and 2 bases from J, leaving 12 bases between. Germline V lookup: CDR1 MNHNY, CDR2 SVGAGI (reference sequence). As DNA, the CDR3 is TGTGCCAGCAGTTCCCTAGGCGGCGGCAATCAGCCCCAGCATTTT. It specifies CASSSLGGGNQPQHF.

The genes are TRBV19 and TRBJ1-1, with no clear D. The CDR3 spans 15 residues. Germline V gene data show CDR1 as LNHDA and CDR2 as SQIVND (reference sequence). The V gene lost 1 base and the J gene lost 1 base, with 10 bases spanning the gap. The CDR3 reads CASSIAPTENTEAFF. CDR3 in DNA: TGTGCCAGTAGTATAGCCCCCACAGAGAACACTGAAGCTTTCTTT.